This T cell receptor beta chain was sequenced for a study of T cells after yellow fever vaccination. Study-level points and caveats: Clonotypes shared by both compartments, CD4 and CD8, made up a small share.

In regard to this clonotype: The antigen is unknown.

TCRdb re-called the 5' RACE reads through MiXCR, storing one row per CDR3 protein. The table shows 150,000 to 200,000 distinct CDR3 sequences, with around 7% occurring only once. CDR3 length: 14 amino acids. V lost 3 bases, J lost 5 bases, and 11 bases lay in between. The chain combines TRBV12-3 or TRBV12-4 with TRBJ1-5, with no clear D. Here the sequenced sample was CD4+ T cells sorted from PBMCs, taken less than 6 days after the first yellow fever vaccination. The clonotype was recovered from a man in his late teens or twenties who received the YFV17D yellow fever vaccine. Here the CDR3 DNA reads TGTGCCAGCAGTTTCGAGGGCTTCGATCAGCCCCAGCATTTT. Translation gives CASSFEGFDQPQHF.